This T cell receptor (beta chain) was recovered during a study of cytomegalovirus exposure and HLA in healthy donors. PCR involved 60 Vbeta and 13 Jbeta primers. Clones were sequenced by immunoSEQ multiplex PCR, and TCRdb holds only the in-frame ones, with some missing. The sample has 90,000 to 130,000 clones; about 70% are singletons. The CDR3 is 15 amino acids. V lost 6 bases and J 7 bases, leaving 19 bases between the germline ends. Germline V gene sequence: CDR1 MNHEY, CDR2 SMNVEV (reference sequence). The sample taken for sequencing was PBMCs. The TCR originated in a man aged 30 to 45 in good health and CMV-seropositive. The genes are TRBV27 and TRBJ2-1, with D perhaps matching TRBD1 (6 bases). Here the CDR3 DNA reads TGTGCCAGCAGCGGACTCTTACAGGGAGAGAATGAGCAGTTCTTC. This gives the protein CASSGLLQGENEQFF.